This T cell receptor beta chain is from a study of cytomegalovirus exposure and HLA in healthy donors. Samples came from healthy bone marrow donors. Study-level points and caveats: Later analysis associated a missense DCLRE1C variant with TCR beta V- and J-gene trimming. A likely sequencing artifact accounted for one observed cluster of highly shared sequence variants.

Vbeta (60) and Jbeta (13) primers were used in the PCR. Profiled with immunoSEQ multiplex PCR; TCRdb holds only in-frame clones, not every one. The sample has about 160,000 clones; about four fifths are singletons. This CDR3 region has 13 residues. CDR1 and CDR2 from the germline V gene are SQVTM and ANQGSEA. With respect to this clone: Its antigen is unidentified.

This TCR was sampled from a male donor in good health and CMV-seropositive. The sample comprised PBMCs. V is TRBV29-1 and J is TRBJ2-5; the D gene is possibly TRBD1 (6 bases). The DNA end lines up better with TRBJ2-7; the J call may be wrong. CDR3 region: CSARDPGVYEQYF. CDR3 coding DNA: TGCAGCGCCCGAGACCCAGGGGTGTACGAGCAGTACTTC.